This T cell receptor (beta chain) was captured by sequencing in a study of blood T cell repertoires in COVID-19. Study-level information: The samples span acute and convalescent COVID-19 from the United States, Italy and Spain. Nucleic acid was either cDNA or gDNA, and it came from T cells, B-cell-depleted T cells, or PBMCs.

CDR3 length equals 13 residues. Trimming took off 4 bases at V and 6 bases at J, with 13 bases between the two ends. Per germline, CDR1 SNHLY and CDR2 FYNNEI. This clone was observed a handful of times. Seattle researchers signed up patients amid active infection and tracked them longitudinally. Some clones are missing from TCRdb's copy, which holds only in-frame ones; the method was immunoSEQ multiplex PCR. The sample has tens of thousands of clones, roughly 87% seen once. Sequencing was done on a sample of peripheral blood. The source is a man in his forties or fifties with COVID-19, enrolled during active disease. The chain uses TRBV2 and TRBJ2-7, with a weak D call TRBD2 (5 bases). CDR3 sequence: CASSVGLAGEQYF. As DNA, the CDR3 is TGTGCCAGCAGTGTGGGCCTAGCTGGCGAGCAGTACTTC. Based on the CDR3 plus reference TRBV2 and TRBJ2-7, the full variable domain is EPEVTQTPSHQVTQMGQEVILRCVPISNHLYFYWYRQILGQKVEFLVSFYNNEISEKSEIFDDQFSVERPDGSNFTLKIRSTKLEDSAMYFCASSVGLAGEQYFGPGTRLTVT.